Listed here are 9 T cell receptor beta chains from one sample, sequenced in a study of CDR3 diversity in severe acne. TCRdb independently ran MiXCR on the PCR reads; one entry per CDR3 protein. The data contain about 76,000 distinct CDR3 sequences, under 65% of them seen just once; the ten biggest clones take up roughly an eighth. Sequenced material: blood. These receptors were collected from a male donor in good health, without acne.

By its share, this clonotype is medium-sized. The chain couples TRBV20-1 to TRBJ2-1; 10 nucleotides agree with TRBD2. The junction had 4 bases not matched to a gene; V was cut back by 5 bases and J by 0 bases. Germline CDR1 DFQATT, CDR2 SNEGSKA (reference sequence). The CDR3 spans 15 residues. The CDR3 region has the DNA TGCAGTGCTTCTAGCGGGAGTACCTCCTACAATGAGCAGTTCTTC. Protein product: CSASSGSTSYNEQFF.

CDR3 DNA: TGTGCCACCAGCAGTTCCCGGGGCCGCTCCTACAATGAGCAGTTCTTC. This encodes CATSSSRGRSYNEQFF. The V call is TRBV15, the J call TRBJ2-1, with D possibly called TRBD1 or TRBD2 (5 bases each). V dropped 3 bases and J dropped 0 bases, with 12 bases sitting between them. Germline values: CDR1 LNHNV, CDR2 YYDKDF (reference sequence). The length of the CDR3 is 16 residues.

The V call is TRBV20-1, the J call TRBJ1-5; TRBD1 aligns across 8 bases. Losses at the gene ends were 4 bases for V and 4 bases for J; bases not matched to a gene: 6. The germline V gene encodes CDR1 DFQATT and CDR2 SNEGSKA (reference sequence). There are 14 residues in the CDR3. The CDR3 sequence is CSATRDRSNQPQHF. In nucleotides, the CDR3 is TGCAGTGCTACTCGGGACAGGAGTAATCAGCCCCAGCATTTT.

This clonotype was observed many times. V is TRBV7-3 and J is TRBJ1-2; 8 bases align to TRBD1. The CDR3 extends over 13 amino acids. The V and J ends lost 7 bases and 6 bases, in that order; junction bases with no gene match: 7. CDR1 SGHTA and CDR2 FQGTGA come from the germline V gene. The CDR3 nucleotides read TGTGCCAGCAACCTTACGACAGGGGATGGCTACACCTTC. Its protein product is CASNLTTGDGYTF.

The V and J genes are TRBV10-3 and TRBJ1-1; D is ambiguous. Germline V gene lookup returns CDR1 ENHRY and CDR2 SYGVKD. The V gene lost 3 bases and the J gene lost 7 bases, with 6 bases spanning the gap. The CDR3 has 11 residues. CDR3 sequence (DNA): TGTGCCATCAGTGACCACAATGAAGCTTTCTTT. Its protein product is CAISDHNEAFF.

This clonotype has only a few counts. The chain links TRBV2 to TRBJ1-2; no clear D. The CDR3 consists of 13 residues. The germline CDR1 and CDR2 sequences are SNHLY and FYNNEI. Trimming took 7 bases from V and 7 from J, leaving 16 bases between them. The CDR3 sequence: CASIPAGVVGYTF. DNA for the CDR3: TGTGCCAGCATCCCAGCGGGCGTAGTTGGCTACACCTTC. Supplemented by reference TRBV2 and TRBJ1-2, the full variable domain reads EPEVTQTPSHQVTQMGQEVILRCVPISNHLYFYWYRQILGQKVEFLVSFYNNEISEKSEIFDDQFSVERPDGSNFTLKIRSTKLEDSAMYFCASIPAGVVGYTFGSGTRLTVV.

This clonotype came up many times. The V gene is TRBV4-1, the J gene TRBJ2-5; 9 nucleotides agree with TRBD1. Germline-derived CDR1 and CDR2 are MGHRA and YSYEKL. This CDR3 is built from 15 residues. J lost 7 bases, V lost 4 bases, and 10 bases had no gene match. DNA of the CDR3: TGCGCCAGCAGCCCCGTACGGACAGGGGATTGGACCCAGTACTTC. This encodes CASSPVRTGDWTQYF.

The chain carries TRBV13 and TRBJ2-1, with 15 bases that match TRBD2. CDR1 and CDR2 from the germline V gene are PRHDT and FYEKMQ (reference sequence). J was trimmed by 7 bases and V by 4 bases; bases with no gene match: 8. This CDR3 has 17 residues. The CDR3 protein is CASSSRTSGGAANEQFF. The CDR3 DNA sequence: TGTGCCAGCAGCTCCCGGACTAGCGGGGGGGCGGCAAATGAGCAGTTCTTC.

This clonotype was counted a few times. This rearrangement joins TRBV19 to TRBJ1-4, with D uncertain. The germline V gene encodes CDR1 LNHDA and CDR2 SQIVND (reference sequence). Trimming took 4 bases from V and 7 from J, leaving 10 bases between them. The length of the CDR3 is 13 residues. CDR3 in amino acids: CASSTAAREKLFF. The CDR3 DNA is TGTGCCAGTAGTACGGCAGCCCGTGAAAAACTGTTTTTT. Full variable domain (rest looked up from reference TRBV19 and TRBJ1-4): DGGITQSPKYLFRKEGQNVTLSCEQNLNHDAMYWYRQDPGQGLRLIYYSQIVNDFQKGDIAEGYSVSREKKESFPLTVTSAQKNPTAFYLCASSTAAREKLFFGSGTQLSVL.